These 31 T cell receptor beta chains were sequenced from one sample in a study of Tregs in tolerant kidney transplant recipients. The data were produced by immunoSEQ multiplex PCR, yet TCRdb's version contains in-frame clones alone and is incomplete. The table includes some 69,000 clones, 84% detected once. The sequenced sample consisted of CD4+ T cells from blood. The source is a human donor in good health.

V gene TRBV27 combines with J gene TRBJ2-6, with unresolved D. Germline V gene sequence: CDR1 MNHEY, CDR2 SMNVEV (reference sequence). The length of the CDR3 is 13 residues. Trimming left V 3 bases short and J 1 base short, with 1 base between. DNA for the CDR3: TGTGCCAGCAGTTTTTCTGGGGCCAACGTCCTGACTTTC. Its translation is CASSFSGANVLTF.

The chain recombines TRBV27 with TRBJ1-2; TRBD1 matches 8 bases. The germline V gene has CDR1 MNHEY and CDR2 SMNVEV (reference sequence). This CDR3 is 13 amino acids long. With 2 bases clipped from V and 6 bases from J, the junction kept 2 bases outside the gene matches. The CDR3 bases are TGTGCCAGCAGTTTACAGGGGGCGAATGGCTACACCTTC. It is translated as CASSLQGANGYTF.

The CDR3: CASSVAGTSTDTQYF. Here the CDR3 DNA reads TGTGCCAGCAGCGTAGCGGGAACTAGCACAGATACGCAGTATTTT. The chain uses TRBV9 and TRBJ2-3; D is possibly TRBD2 (5 bases). The CDR3 is 15 residues long. V was trimmed by 0 bases and J by 0 bases, leaving 8 bases between them. Germline lookup yields CDR1 SGDLS and CDR2 YYNGEE.

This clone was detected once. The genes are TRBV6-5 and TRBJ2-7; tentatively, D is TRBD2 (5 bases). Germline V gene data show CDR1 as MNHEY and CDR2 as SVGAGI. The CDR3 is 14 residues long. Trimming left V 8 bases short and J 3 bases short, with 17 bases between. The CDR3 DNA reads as TGTGCCAGCCGGCCCCTTGTCCGGGGCTACGAGCAGTACTTC. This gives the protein CASRPLVRGYEQYF.

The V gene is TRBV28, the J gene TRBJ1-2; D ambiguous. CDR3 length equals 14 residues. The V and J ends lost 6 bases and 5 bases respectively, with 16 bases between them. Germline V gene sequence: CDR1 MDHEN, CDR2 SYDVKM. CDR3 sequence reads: CASSSLGRKYGYTF. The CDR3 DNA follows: TGTGCCAGCAGCTCCTTGGGCAGAAAATATGGCTACACCTTC.

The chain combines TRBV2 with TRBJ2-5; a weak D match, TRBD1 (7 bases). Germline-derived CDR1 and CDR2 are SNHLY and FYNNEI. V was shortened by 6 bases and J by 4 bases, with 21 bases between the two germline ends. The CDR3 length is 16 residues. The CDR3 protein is CASRNGGGGVGETQYF. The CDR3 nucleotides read TGTGCCAGCAGGAATGGAGGGGGCGGGGTGGGAGAGACCCAGTACTTC.

CDR3 protein: CASSLDPSGRDTQYF. CDR3 bases: TGTGCCAGCAGCTTAGATCCTAGCGGGAGAGATACGCAGTATTTT. The V gene is TRBV5-4, the J gene TRBJ2-3; 10 bases are shared with TRBD2. V shed 2 bases and J 5 bases; nucleotides not matched to a gene: 5. Germline V gene data show CDR1 as SGHNT and CDR2 as YYREEE (reference sequence). This CDR3 region has 15 residues.

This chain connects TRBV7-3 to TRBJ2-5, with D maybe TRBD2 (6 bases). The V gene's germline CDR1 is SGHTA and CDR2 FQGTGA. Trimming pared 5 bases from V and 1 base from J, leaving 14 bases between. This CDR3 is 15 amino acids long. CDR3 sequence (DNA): TGTGCCAGCAGCCGATACGGGACTCCCCAAGAGACCCAGTACTTC. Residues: CASSRYGTPQETQYF.

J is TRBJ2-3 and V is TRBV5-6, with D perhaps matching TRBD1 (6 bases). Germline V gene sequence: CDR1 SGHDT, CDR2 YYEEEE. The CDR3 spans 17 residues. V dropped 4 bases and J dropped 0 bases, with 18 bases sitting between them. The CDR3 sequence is CASSEQTGTPSTDTQYF. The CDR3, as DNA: TGTGCCAGCAGCGAACAAACCGGGACACCGAGCACAGATACGCAGTATTTT.

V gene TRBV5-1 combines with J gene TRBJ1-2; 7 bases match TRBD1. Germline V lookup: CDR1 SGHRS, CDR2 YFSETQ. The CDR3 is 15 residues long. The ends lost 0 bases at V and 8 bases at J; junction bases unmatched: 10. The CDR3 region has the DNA TGCGCCAGCAGCTTGGCCGGGACAGAACTTGGAGGCTACACCTTC. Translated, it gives CASSLAGTELGGYTF.

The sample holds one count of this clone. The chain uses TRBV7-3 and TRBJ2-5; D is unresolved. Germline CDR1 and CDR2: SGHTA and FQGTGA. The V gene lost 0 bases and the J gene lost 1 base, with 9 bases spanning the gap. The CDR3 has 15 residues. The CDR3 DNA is TGTGCCAGCAGCTTAACGCCCGGGTTCCAAGAGACCCAGTACTTC. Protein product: CASSLTPGFQETQYF.

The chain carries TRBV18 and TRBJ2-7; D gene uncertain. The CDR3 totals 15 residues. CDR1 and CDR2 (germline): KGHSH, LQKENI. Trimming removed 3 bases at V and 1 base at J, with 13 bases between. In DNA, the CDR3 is TGTGCCAGCTCACCTCGGCAGGTAAAGTCCTACGAGCAGTACTTC. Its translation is CASSPRQVKSYEQYF.

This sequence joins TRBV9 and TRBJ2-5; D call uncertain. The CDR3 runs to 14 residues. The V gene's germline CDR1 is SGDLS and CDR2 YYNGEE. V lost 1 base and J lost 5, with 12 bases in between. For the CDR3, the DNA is TGTGCCAGCAGCGTACTTAAGGACGGGGAGACCCAGTACTTC. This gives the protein CASSVLKDGETQYF.

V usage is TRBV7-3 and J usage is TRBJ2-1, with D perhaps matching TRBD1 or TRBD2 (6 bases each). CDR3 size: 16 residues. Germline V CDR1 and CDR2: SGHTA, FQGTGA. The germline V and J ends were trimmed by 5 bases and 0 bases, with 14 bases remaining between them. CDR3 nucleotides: TGTGCCAGCAGCCCCCCGGGGGCCAGCTCCTACAATGAGCAGTTCTTC. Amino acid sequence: CASSPPGASSYNEQFF.

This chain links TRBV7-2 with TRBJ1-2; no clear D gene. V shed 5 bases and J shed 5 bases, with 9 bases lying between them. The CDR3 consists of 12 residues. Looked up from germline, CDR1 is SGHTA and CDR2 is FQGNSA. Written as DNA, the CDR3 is TGTGCCAGCAGCCCCCGAGGGTATGGCTACACCTTC. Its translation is CASSPRGYGYTF.

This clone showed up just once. The CDR3 nucleotides read TGTGCCAGCAGCTCACTAGGGACAGCTAGCACAGATACGCAGTATTTT. This encodes CASSSLGTASTDTQYF. The chain joins TRBV5-6 to TRBJ2-3; 7 bases are a match to TRBD1. Unmatched junction bases numbered 7, after V lost 3 bases and J lost 0 bases. Germline V CDR1 and CDR2: SGHDT, YYEEEE. This CDR3 is built from 16 residues.

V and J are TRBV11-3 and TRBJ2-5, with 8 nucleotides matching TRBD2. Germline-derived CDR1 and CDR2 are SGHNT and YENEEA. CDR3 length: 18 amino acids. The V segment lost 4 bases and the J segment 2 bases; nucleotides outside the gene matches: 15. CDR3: CASSYPGRERAPQETQYF. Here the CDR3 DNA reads TGTGCCAGCAGCTACCCCGGGAGGGAGAGGGCTCCTCAAGAGACCCAGTACTTC.

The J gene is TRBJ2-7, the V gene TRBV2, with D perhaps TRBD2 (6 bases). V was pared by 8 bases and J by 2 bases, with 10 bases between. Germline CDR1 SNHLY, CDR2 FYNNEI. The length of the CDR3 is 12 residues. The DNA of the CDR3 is TGTGCCAGCGGGGGGTCGGCCTACGAGCAGTACTTC. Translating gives CASGGSAYEQYF.

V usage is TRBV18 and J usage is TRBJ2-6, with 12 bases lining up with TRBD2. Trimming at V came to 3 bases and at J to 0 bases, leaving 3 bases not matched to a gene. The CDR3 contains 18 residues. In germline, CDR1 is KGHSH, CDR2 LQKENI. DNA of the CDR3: TGTGCCAGCTCACCGGAACTAGCGGGAGGCTCTGGGGCCAACGTCCTGACTTTC. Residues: CASSPELAGGSGANVLTF.

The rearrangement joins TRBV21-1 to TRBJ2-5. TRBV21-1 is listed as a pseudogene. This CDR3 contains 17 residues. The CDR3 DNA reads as TGTGCCAGCAGCAAAGATGACCCCTCACGCTGGCAAGAGACCCAGTACTTC. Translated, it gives CASSKDDPSRWQETQYF.

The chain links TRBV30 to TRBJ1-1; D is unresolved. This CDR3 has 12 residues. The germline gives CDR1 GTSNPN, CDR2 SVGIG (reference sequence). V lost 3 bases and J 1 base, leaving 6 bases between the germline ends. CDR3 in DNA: TGTGCCTGGAGGCGGGGGAACACTGAAGCTTTCTTT. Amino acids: CAWRRGNTEAFF.

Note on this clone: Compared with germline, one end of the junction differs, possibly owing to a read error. This chain's CDR3 is CASSLVGMNTEAFF. As DNA, the CDR3 is TGTGCCAGCAGCCTGGTTGGCATGAACACTGAAGCTTTCTTT. The V and J genes are TRBV5-1 and TRBJ1-1; no clear D gene. CDR1 SGHRS and CDR2 YFSETQ come from the germline V gene. The CDR3 extends over 14 amino acids.

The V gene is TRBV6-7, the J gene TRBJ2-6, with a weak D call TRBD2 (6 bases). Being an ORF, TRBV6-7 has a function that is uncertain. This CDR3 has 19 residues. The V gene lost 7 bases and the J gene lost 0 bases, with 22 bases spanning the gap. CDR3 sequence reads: CASTPPSRGDCSGANVLTF. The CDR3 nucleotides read TGTGCCAGCACCCCACCCTCACGCGGGGACTGCTCTGGGGCCAACGTCCTGACTTTC.

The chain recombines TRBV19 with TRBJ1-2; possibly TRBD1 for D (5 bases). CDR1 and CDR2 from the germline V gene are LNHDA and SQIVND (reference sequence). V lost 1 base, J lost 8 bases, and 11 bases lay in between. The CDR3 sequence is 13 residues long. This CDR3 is CASSIGGERGYTF. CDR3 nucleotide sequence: TGTGCCAGTAGTATAGGGGGGGAGAGAGGCTACACCTTC.

CDR3 in DNA: TGTGCCAGCACCAAAGAGACCCAGTACTTC. Protein product: CASTKETQYF. V is TRBV6-5 and J is TRBJ2-5; D unresolved. This CDR3 has 10 residues. Per germline, CDR1 MNHEY and CDR2 SVGAGI. V was clipped by 7 bases and J by 3 bases, with 3 bases between them.

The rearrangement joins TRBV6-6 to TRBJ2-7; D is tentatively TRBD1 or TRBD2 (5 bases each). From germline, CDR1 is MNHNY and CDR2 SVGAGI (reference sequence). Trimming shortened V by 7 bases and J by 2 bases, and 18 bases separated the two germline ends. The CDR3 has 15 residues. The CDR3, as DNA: TGTGCCAGCACCTTAACCGGGACGGATACCTACGAGCAGTACTTC. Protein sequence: CASTLTGTDTYEQYF.

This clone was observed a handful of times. The CDR3 nucleotides read TGTGCCATCAGTGAGTCTGGTGAAAAACTGTTTTTT. Protein product: CAISESGEKLFF. The J gene is TRBJ1-4, the V gene TRBV10-3; D remains ambiguous. Per the germline V gene, CDR1 is ENHRY and CDR2 is SYGVKD. There are 12 residues in the CDR3. V lost 0 bases to trimming and J lost 7 bases, with 3 bases between them.

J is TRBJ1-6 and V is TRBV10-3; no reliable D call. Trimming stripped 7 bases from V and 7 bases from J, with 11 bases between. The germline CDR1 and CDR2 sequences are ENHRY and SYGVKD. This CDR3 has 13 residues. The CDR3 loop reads CAITMDRNSPLHF. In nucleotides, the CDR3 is TGTGCCATCACCATGGACCGCAATTCACCCCTCCACTTT.

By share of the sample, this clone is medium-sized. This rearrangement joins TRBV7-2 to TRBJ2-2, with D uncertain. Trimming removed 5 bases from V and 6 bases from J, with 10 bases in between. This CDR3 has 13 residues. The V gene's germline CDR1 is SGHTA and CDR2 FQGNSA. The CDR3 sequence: CASSQNYAGELFF. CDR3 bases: TGTGCCAGCAGCCAAAATTACGCCGGGGAGCTGTTTTTT.

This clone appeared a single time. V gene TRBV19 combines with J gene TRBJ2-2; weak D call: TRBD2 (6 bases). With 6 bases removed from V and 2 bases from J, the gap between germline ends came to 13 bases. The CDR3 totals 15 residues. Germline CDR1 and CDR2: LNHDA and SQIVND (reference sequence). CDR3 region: CASSPSGANTGELFF. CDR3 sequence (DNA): TGTGCCAGTAGCCCTTCGGGAGCCAACACCGGGGAGCTGTTTTTT.

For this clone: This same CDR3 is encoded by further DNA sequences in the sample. CDR3: CASSQVFGGEQFF. In nucleotides, the CDR3 is TGTGCCAGCAGCCAAGTGTTCGGGGGGGAGCAGTTCTTC. This chain links TRBV14 with TRBJ2-1; 7 nucleotides agree with TRBD2. Germline CDR1 is SGHDN and CDR2 is FVKESK. CDR3 length: 13 amino acids. J was trimmed by 10 bases and V by 1 base; bases with no gene match: 4. Full variable domain (rest looked up from reference TRBV14 and TRBJ2-1): EAGVTQFPSHSVIEKGQTVTLRCDPISGHDNLYWYRRVMGKEIKFLLHFVKESKQDESGMPNNRFLAERTGGTYSTLKVQPAELEDSGVYFCASSQVFGGEQFFGPGTRLTVL.